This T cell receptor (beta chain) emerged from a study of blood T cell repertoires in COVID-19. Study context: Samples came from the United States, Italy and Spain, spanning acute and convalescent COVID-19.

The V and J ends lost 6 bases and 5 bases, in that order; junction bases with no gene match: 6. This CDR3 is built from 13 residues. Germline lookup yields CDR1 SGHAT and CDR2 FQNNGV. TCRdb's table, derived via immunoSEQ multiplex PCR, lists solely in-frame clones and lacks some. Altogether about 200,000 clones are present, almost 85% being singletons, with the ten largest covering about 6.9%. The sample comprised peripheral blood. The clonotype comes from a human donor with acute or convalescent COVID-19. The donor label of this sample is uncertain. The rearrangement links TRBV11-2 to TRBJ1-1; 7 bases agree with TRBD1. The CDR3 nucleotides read TGTGCCAGCAGGTCGACAGGGAGGACTGAAGCTTTCTTT. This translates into CASRSTGRTEAFF.